One sample yielded the 13 T cell receptor beta chains listed below, sequenced in a study of a mutant IDH1 vaccine in newly diagnosed glioma. These receptors are not linked to any known antigen. The time point denotes: week 35, safety follow-up. All doses held 300 ug of mutant IDH1 20-mer peptide, with topical imiquimod. Using immunoSEQ multiplex PCR, the repertoire was profiled, and TCRdb retains in-frame clones only, with some absent. The repertoire holds tens of thousands of clones, with about 80% as singletons. The source material was PBMCs, sampled from a glioma patient whose treatment included an IDH1 peptide vaccine. These receptors originate from a woman aged 45-60 years with glioma.

The rearrangement links TRBV30 to TRBJ2-1, with D possibly TRBD2 on 7 matching bases. Trimming removed 8 bases from V and 3 bases from J, with 14 bases in between. The CDR3 loop spans 13 amino acids. Germline V gene sequence: CDR1 GTSNPN, CDR2 SVGIG (reference sequence). CDR3: CAATGGHYNEQFF. Written as DNA, the CDR3 is TGTGCCGCTACCGGGGGGCACTACAATGAGCAGTTCTTC.

The chain employs TRBV28 and TRBJ1-2; D is unresolved. The CDR3 contains 12 residues. V was trimmed by 7 bases and J by 1 base, leaving 7 bases between them. The germline V gene encodes CDR1 MDHEN and CDR2 SYDVKM. The CDR3: CASTPVNYGYTF. The CDR3 region has the DNA TGTGCCAGCACTCCGGTTAACTATGGCTACACCTTC.

The chain is built from TRBV7-2 and TRBJ1-5; a possible D gene is TRBD1 (5 bases). Looked up from germline, CDR1 is SGHTA and CDR2 is FQGNSA. Trimming took 1 base from V and 0 from J, leaving 7 bases between them. The CDR3 consists of 15 residues. CDR3: CASSLEGVSNQPQHF. CDR3 bases: TGTGCCAGCAGCTTAGAAGGGGTTAGCAATCAGCCCCAGCATTTT.

The J gene is TRBJ1-2, the V gene TRBV14, with D unclear. Looked up from germline, CDR1 is SGHDN and CDR2 is FVKESK. With 1 base removed from V and 10 bases from J, the gap between germline ends came to 7 bases. The CDR3 extends over 11 amino acids. Written as DNA, the CDR3 is TGTGCCAGCAGCCAAGTAGGAGACTACACCTTC. Protein sequence: CASSQVGDYTF.

The chain carries TRBV4-2 and TRBJ1-2; no clear D. V lost 0 bases and J 5 bases, leaving 19 bases between the germline ends. There are 17 residues in the CDR3. The germline V gene encodes CDR1 LGHNA and CDR2 YNFKEQ. CDR3 sequence reads: CASSQDAFGSVRYGYTF. The CDR3 DNA is TGTGCCAGCAGCCAAGATGCATTTGGCAGCGTTAGATATGGCTACACCTTC.

In DNA form, the CDR3 reads TGTGCCAGCAGTTTAACAGGGAGGGATAATTCACCCCTCCACTTT. Translated: CASSLTGRDNSPLHF. V and J are TRBV27 and TRBJ1-6; D perhaps matches TRBD1 (6 bases). Germline V CDR1 and CDR2: MNHEY, SMNVEV (reference sequence). Trimming pared 2 bases from V and 5 bases from J, leaving 10 bases between. The CDR3 runs 15 residues.

The V call is TRBV4-1, the J call TRBJ1-3; TRBD1 might be the D (5 bases). Germline CDR1 reads MGHRA; CDR2 reads YSYEKL. Trimming pared 4 bases from V and 2 bases from J, leaving 6 bases between. The CDR3 spans 13 residues. The CDR3 DNA is TGCGCCAGCAGCCCAGGGACTGGAAACACCATATATTTT. This sequence encodes CASSPGTGNTIYF.

This clone showed up just a few times. The V and J genes are TRBV28 and TRBJ1-1; TRBD1 aligns across 9 bases. This CDR3 has 18 amino acids. Per the germline V gene, CDR1 is MDHEN and CDR2 is SYDVKM. The V gene end was trimmed by 8 bases and the J gene end by 1 base; junction bases not matched to a gene: 17. CDR3 residues: CASRKTGGLFRENTEAFF. CDR3 nucleotide sequence: TGTGCCAGCCGTAAAACAGGGGGCTTGTTTCGGGAGAACACTGAAGCTTTCTTT.

This clone was seen once. V is TRBV25-1 and J is TRBJ2-7; 11 positions match TRBD1. V dropped 3 bases and J dropped 6; count of bases not matched to a gene: 10. Germline loops: CDR1 MGHDK, CDR2 SYGVNS. The CDR3 length is 16 residues. The DNA of the CDR3 is TGTGCCAGCAGTGATTGGGGGACAGGGGGAATAGGCGAGCAGTACTTC. Its translation is CASSDWGTGGIGEQYF.

The rearrangement links TRBV7-9 to TRBJ1-4; 9 nucleotides line up with TRBD1. The junction had 4 bases not matched to a gene; V was cut back by 4 bases and J by 7 bases. The CDR3 sequence is 14 residues long. CDR1 is SEHNR, CDR2 FQNEAQ, per germline (reference sequence). The CDR3 here is CASSYDRGSEKLFF. CDR3 sequence (DNA): TGTGCCAGCAGCTACGACAGGGGGTCTGAAAAACTGTTTTTT.

This chain connects TRBV6-6 to TRBJ1-4, with no clear D. The CDR3 consists of 13 residues. V lost 6 bases, J lost 6 bases, and 11 bases lay in between. The V gene's germline CDR1 is MNHNY and CDR2 SVGAGI (reference sequence). CDR3 nucleotide sequence: TGTGCCAGCAGGAGAGCAGAATATGAAAAACTGTTTTTT. Residues: CASRRAEYEKLFF.

The CDR3 region has the DNA TGTGCCAGCTCTGGGGGCAGGAGCTATGGCTACACCTTC. It specifies CASSGGRSYGYTF. This sequence joins TRBV18 and TRBJ1-2; D is perhaps TRBD1 (6 bases). V was clipped by 6 bases and J by 4 bases, with 12 bases between them. Per germline, CDR1 KGHSH and CDR2 LQKENI. CDR3 length equals 13 residues.

The sample holds a few counts of this clone. The chain has TRBV7-2 and TRBJ1-2, with 7 positions matching TRBD1. The CDR3 extends over 14 amino acids. V shed 5 bases, J shed 8 bases, and the junction held 11 bases outside the gene matches. In germline, CDR1 is SGHTA, CDR2 FQGNSA. CDR3 in DNA: TGTGCCAGCAGCACCCCAGGGGGGTTCTGGGGCTACACCTTC. Translation: CASSTPGGFWGYTF.